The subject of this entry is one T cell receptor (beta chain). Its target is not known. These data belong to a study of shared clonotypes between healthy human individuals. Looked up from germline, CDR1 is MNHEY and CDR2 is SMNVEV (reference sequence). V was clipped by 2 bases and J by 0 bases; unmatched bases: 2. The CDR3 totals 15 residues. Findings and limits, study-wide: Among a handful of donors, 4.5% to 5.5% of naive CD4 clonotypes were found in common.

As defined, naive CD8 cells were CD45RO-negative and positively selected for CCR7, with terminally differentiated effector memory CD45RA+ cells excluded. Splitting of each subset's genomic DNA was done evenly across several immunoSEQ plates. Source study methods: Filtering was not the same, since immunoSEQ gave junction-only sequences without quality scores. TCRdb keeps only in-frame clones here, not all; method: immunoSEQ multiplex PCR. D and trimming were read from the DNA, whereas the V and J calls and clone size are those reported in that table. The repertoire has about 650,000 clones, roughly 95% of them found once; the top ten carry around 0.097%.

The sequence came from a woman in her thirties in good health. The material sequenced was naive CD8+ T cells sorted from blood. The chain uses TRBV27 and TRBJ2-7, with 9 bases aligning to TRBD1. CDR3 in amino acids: CASSLKGQGSYEQYF. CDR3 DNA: TGTGCCAGCAGTTTAAAGGGACAGGGCTCCTACGAGCAGTACTTC.